These 9 T cell receptor beta chains were all obtained from the same sample, sequenced in a study of OX40 agonist ivuxolimab in advanced cancers. The table came from immunoSEQ multiplex PCR; TCRdb's copy has only in-frame clones and leaves some out. The sample has under 95,000 clones, 85% to 95% seen once. Material: CD4+ or CD8+ T cells sorted from blood, obtained in a trial of the OX40 agonist ivuxolimab. Receptor source: an adult with an advanced solid tumor such as melanoma, head and neck, liver or kidney cancer.

The gene calls are TRBV6-1 and TRBJ1-5; D unclear. Trimming took 1 base from V and 9 from J, leaving 16 bases between them. Germline V gene data show CDR1 as MNHNS and CDR2 as SASEGT. CDR3 size: 15 residues. The CDR3 protein is CASSEGPGVQWPQHF. CDR3 DNA: TGTGCCAGCAGTGAAGGCCCCGGGGTGCAGTGGCCCCAGCATTTT.

The chain recombines TRBV12-5 with TRBJ2-5, with D perhaps matching TRBD1 or TRBD2 (5 bases each). The V end was cut by 0 bases, the J end by 2 bases, with 13 bases between. The CDR3 covers 16 residues. From germline, CDR1 is LGHNT and CDR2 FRNRAP. The chain's CDR3 is CASGLVRGKGQETQYF. CDR3 DNA sequence: TGTGCTAGTGGTTTGGTACGGGGTAAGGGGCAAGAGACCCAGTACTTC.

V gene TRBV5-6 combines with J gene TRBJ2-5; the D gene is possibly TRBD2 (5 bases). Looked up from germline, CDR1 is SGHDT and CDR2 is YYEEEE. Trimming removed 2 bases at V and 9 bases at J, with 11 bases between. This CDR3 has 12 amino acids. The CDR3 sequence: CASSFGEWAQYF. CDR3 nucleotide sequence: TGTGCCAGCAGCTTTGGGGAGTGGGCCCAGTACTTC. The variable domain in full, with the rest retrieved from reference TRBV5-6 and TRBJ2-5, is DAGVTQSPTHLIKTRGQQVTLRCSPKSGHDTVSWYQQALGQGPQFIFQYYEEEERQRGNFPDRFSGHQFPNYSSELNVNALLLGDSALYLCASSFGEWAQYFGPGTRLLVL.

The chain links TRBV5-1 to TRBJ2-7; no definite D call. CDR3 length: 14 residues. The V end was cut by 0 bases, the J end by 4 bases, with 11 bases between. Germline CDR1 is SGHRS and CDR2 is YFSETQ. The CDR3 nucleotides are TGCGCCAGCAGCTTGGGAAGCGATAGGTACGAGCAGTACTTC. This codes for CASSLGSDRYEQYF.

This clone was seen only once. The chain recombines TRBV15 with TRBJ1-5; D might be TRBD1 (6 bases). V was cut by 0 bases and J by 4 bases, with 16 bases left in between. The CDR3 is 17 residues long. Germline-derived CDR1 and CDR2 are LNHNV and YYDKDF (reference sequence). The CDR3 reads CATSRDLGGGSNQPQHF. The CDR3 region has the DNA TGTGCCACCAGCAGAGATCTAGGGGGGGGGAGTAATCAGCCCCAGCATTTT.

This chain links TRBV27 with TRBJ2-1; 10 nucleotides line up with TRBD2. Germline CDR1 reads MNHEY; CDR2 reads SMNVEV (reference sequence). The V segment lost 2 bases and the J segment 8 bases; nucleotides outside the gene matches: 9. The CDR3 extends over 16 amino acids. CDR3 sequence reads: CASSLPSSGSNDEQFF. The CDR3 nucleotides read TGTGCCAGCAGTTTACCATCTAGCGGGAGTAACGATGAGCAGTTCTTC.

This chain uses TRBV4-1 with TRBJ1-1; D perhaps matches TRBD1 (6 bases). This CDR3 is 16 amino acids long. Trimming removed 1 base at V and 3 bases at J, with 15 bases between. The germline gives CDR1 MGHRA, CDR2 YSYEKL. The CDR3 reads CASSQGPLRGHTEAFF. The CDR3 nucleotides read TGCGCCAGCAGCCAAGGTCCCTTACGGGGGCACACTGAAGCTTTCTTT.

The chain joins TRBV5-6 to TRBJ1-2; the D gene is possibly TRBD1 (5 bases). The CDR3 has 13 residues. Germline lookup yields CDR1 SGHDT and CDR2 YYEEEE. V was shortened by 5 bases and J by 4 bases, with 12 bases between the two germline ends. The chain's CDR3 is CASRRREGYGYTF. The CDR3, as DNA: TGTGCCAGCAGACGCAGGGAGGGCTATGGCTACACCTTC.

The genes are TRBV27 and TRBJ2-7, with unresolved D. The CDR3 extends over 13 amino acids. V was cut by 4 bases and J by 4 bases, with 11 bases left in between. From germline, CDR1 is MNHEY and CDR2 SMNVEV (reference sequence). CDR3 nucleotides: TGTGCCAGCAGTTCAATGGACCATTACGAGCAGTACTTC. Its translation: CASSSMDHYEQYF.